This T cell receptor beta chain is from a study of tumor-infiltrating lymphocytes in oesophageal squamous cell carcinoma (dated by TCRdb to 2016 to 2018). The CDR3 goes from the cysteine to the phenylalanine over 15 residues. Kept here is only the CDR3 DNA, which spans 45 bases and is read in frame from base 1. In the germline V gene, CDR1 corresponds to LGHNA and CDR2 to YNFKEQ. V is cut back by 0 bases and J by 2 bases, with 4 bases in the junction unmatched. Library preparation employed PCR. These reads were obtained on an Illumina HiSeq 2000. TCRdb trimmed public reads at Q25 via fastp, called clones via MiXCR and kept in-frame beta chains. Rows are combined by CDR3 protein, so each entry shows the most common genes and DNA. The sample table lists more than 10,000 distinct CDR3 sequences, approximately 47% of them with a count of one. The ten largest clonotypes hold more than 11% of the sample.

In the case of this clonotype: The antigen it recognizes is unknown. Base qualities are not at hand, and no much larger clone is one base apart.

The sample was normal esophageal tissue next to the tumor. This receptor was obtained from a male donor with esophageal squamous cell carcinoma. The V gene is TRBV4-2 and the J gene is TRBJ2-7; TRBD2 fits 7 bases in the junction. The CDR3 sequence is CASSQEFAGAYEQYF. The DNA is TGTGCCAGCAGCCAAGAGTTCGCGGGAGCCTACGAGCAGTACTTC.